This paragraph covers one T cell receptor (beta chain) sequence. This sample stems from a study of blood T cell repertoires in COVID-19. Study as a whole: PBMCs, B-cell-depleted T cells, or T cells provided the cDNA or gDNA that made up the material.

This table comes from immunoSEQ multiplex PCR, and its TCRdb copy is limited to in-frame clones, with some not included. The data contain more than 95,000 clones, 75% to 90% of them singletons. CDR3 length: 17 amino acids. V was clipped by 1 base and J by 0 bases; unmatched bases: 6. The germline V gene encodes CDR1 LGHDT and CDR2 YNNKEL (reference sequence). Material: peripheral blood. The V and J genes are TRBV3-1 (or the pseudogene TRBV3-2) and TRBJ2-1; TRBD2 matches at 7 bases. This clonotype was sampled from a human donor in a cohort sampled during active COVID-19. CDR3 sequence reads: CASSQVGAGDSYNEQFF. CDR3 nucleotides: TGTGCCAGCAGCCAAGTTGGCGCGGGGGACTCCTACAATGAGCAGTTCTTC.